This entry concerns a single T cell receptor beta chain. Its antigen is as yet unknown. CDR3 length: 17 amino acids. The V and J ends lost 4 bases and 9 bases respectively, with 27 bases between them. It was with 60 Vbeta and 13 Jbeta primers that the PCR ran. The repertoire was sequenced with immunoSEQ multiplex PCR; TCRdb's copy has only in-frame clones and lacks some. The sample consists of roughly 100,000 clones, over 75% of them appearing once. These data come from a study of cytomegalovirus exposure and HLA in healthy donors. Overall study results and limits: In all likelihood, a cluster of highly shared sequence variants was a sequencing artifact. With later analysis, a missense DCLRE1C variant became linked to TCR beta V- and J-gene trimming.

What was sequenced was PBMCs. This TCR derives from a man between 60 and 75 years old in good health and CMV-seropositive. The chain uses TRBV6-7 and TRBJ1-1; a weak D match, TRBD1 (6 bases). TRBV6-7 is marked as an open reading frame, function uncertain. CDR3 region: CASSFINPPGTLNQAFF. The CDR3 bases are TGTGCCAGCAGTTTCATCAACCCCCCCGGGACATTAAATCAAGCTTTCTTT.